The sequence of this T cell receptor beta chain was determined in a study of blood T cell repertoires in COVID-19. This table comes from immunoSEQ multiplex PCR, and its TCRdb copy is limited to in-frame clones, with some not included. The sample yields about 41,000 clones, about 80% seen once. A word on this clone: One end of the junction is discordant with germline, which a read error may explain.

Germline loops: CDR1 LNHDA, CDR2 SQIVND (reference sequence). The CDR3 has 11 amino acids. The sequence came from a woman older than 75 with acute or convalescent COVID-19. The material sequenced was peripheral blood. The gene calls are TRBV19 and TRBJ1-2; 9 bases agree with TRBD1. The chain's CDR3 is CASSRPGTGIF. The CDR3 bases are TGTGCCAGTAGTCGCCCCGGGACAGGGATCTTC.